Reported below is one T cell receptor beta chain. The CDR3 totals 15 residues. From germline, CDR1 is LNHDA and CDR2 SQIVND (reference sequence). Deletions cut 8 bases from V and 8 bases from J, with 21 bases between. This sample was included in a study of Graves' ophthalmopathy and Graves' hyperthyroidism. Whole-study context: If no ophthalmopathy appeared within 18 months of follow-up, hyperthyroidism was termed stable.

CDR3 regions of TCR beta were amplified from RNA transcripts. An initial RT-PCR round employing HTBI primers preceded a second-round multiplex PCR. TCRdb reprocessed the multiplex PCR reads via MiXCR and lists one record per CDR3 protein. The sample yields around 590,000 distinct CDR3 sequences, about two fifths seen once. Patients newly diagnosed with hyperthyroidism, under 2 months' duration, were aged 18 to 65, the study reports. Diagnosis used clinical symptoms, serum thyroxine, TRAb, thyroid ultrasound and orbital computed tomography. The V and J genes are TRBV19 and TRBJ1-4; possible D gene TRBD1, 6 bases. The TCR originated in an adult man with Graves' hyperthyroidism. Specimen: peripheral blood or thyroid tissue (not recorded which). The CDR3 nucleotides are TGTGCCAGTTCGCTTGGGGGCTTTGCAGGCGAAAAACTGTTTTTT. It codes for CASSLGGFAGEKLFF. The whole variable domain, remainder taken from reference TRBV19 and TRBJ1-4, is DGGITQSPKYLFRKEGQNVTLSCEQNLNHDAMYWYRQDPGQGLRLIYYSQIVNDFQKGDIAEGYSVSREKKESFPLTVTSAQKNPTAFYLCASSLGGFAGEKLFFGSGTQLSVL.